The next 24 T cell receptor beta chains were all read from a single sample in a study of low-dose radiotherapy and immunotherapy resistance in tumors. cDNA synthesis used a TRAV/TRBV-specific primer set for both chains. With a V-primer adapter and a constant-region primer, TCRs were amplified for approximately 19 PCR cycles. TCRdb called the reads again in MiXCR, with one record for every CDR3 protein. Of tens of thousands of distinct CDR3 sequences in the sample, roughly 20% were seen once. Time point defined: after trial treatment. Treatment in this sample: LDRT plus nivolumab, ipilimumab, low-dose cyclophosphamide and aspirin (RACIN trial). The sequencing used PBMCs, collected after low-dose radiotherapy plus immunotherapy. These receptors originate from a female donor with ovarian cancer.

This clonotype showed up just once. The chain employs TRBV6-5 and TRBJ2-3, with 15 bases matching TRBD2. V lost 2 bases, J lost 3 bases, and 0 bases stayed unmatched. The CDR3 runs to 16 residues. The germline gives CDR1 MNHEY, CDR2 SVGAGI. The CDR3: CASSYGTSGRTDTQYF. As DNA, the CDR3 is TGTGCCAGCAGTTACGGGACTAGCGGGAGGACAGATACGCAGTATTTT.

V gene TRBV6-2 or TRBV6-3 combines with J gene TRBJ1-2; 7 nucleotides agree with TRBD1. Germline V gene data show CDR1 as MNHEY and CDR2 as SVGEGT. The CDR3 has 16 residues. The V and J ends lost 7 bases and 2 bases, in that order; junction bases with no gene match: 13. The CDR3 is CASISPTGTANYGYTF. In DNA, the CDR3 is TGTGCCAGCATTTCACCCACCGGGACAGCGAACTATGGCTACACCTTC.

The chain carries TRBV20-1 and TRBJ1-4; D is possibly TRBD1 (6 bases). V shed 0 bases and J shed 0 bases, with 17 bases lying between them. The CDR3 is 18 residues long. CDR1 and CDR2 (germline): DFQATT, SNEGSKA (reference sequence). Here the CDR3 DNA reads TGCAGTGCTAGAGATAGGGGCAGGGGCTTCGCAACTAATGAAAAACTGTTTTTT. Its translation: CSARDRGRGFATNEKLFF.

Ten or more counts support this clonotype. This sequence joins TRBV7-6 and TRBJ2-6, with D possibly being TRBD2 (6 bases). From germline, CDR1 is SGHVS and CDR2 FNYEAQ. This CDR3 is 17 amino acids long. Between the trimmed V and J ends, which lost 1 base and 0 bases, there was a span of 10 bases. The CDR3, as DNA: TGTGCCAGCAGCTTAGGTGGAGGGCGCTCTGGGGCCAACGTCCTGACTTTC. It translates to CASSLGGGRSGANVLTF. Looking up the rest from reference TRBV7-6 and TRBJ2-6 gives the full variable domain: GAGVSQSPRYKVTKRGQDVALRCDPISGHVSLYWYRQALGQGPEFLTYFNYEAQQDKSGLPNDRFSAERPEGSISTLTIQRTEQRDSAMYRCASSLGGGRSGANVLTFGAGSRLTVL.

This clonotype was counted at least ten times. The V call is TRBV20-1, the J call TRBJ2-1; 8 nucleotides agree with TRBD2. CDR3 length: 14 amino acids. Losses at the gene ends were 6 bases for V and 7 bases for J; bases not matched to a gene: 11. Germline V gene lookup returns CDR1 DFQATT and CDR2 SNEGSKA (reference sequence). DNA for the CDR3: TGCAGTGCCCGCCTAGCGGGCTACGCTAATGAGCAGTTCTTC. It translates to CSARLAGYANEQFF.

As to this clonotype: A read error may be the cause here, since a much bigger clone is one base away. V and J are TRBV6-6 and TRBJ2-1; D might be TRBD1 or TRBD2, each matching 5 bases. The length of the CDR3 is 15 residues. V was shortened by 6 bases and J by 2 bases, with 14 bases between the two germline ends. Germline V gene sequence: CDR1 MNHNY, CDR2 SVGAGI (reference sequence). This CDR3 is CASRDTREPYNEQFF. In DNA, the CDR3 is TGTGCCAGCAGGGACACTAGGGAACCCTACAATGAGCAGTTCTTC.

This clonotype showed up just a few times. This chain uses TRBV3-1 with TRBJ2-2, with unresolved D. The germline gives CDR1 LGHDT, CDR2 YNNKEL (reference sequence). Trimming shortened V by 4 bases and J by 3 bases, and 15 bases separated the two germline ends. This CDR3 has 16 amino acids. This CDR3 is CASSLMTQLYTGELFF. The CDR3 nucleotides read TGTGCCAGCAGCCTCATGACCCAACTTTACACCGGGGAGCTGTTTTTT. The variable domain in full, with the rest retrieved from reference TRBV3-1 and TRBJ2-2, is DTAVSQTPKYLVTQMGNDKSIKCEQNLGHDTMYWYKQDSKKFLKIMFSYNNKELIINETVPNRFSPKSPDKAHLNLHINSLELGDSAVYFCASSLMTQLYTGELFFGEGSRLTVL.

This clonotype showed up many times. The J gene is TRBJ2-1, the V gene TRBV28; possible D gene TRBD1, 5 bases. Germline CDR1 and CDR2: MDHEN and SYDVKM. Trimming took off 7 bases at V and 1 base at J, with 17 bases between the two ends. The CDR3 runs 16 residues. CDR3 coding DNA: TGTGCCAGCAAAGGTACGGACACAAAGTCCTACAATGAGCAGTTCTTC. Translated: CASKGTDTKSYNEQFF.

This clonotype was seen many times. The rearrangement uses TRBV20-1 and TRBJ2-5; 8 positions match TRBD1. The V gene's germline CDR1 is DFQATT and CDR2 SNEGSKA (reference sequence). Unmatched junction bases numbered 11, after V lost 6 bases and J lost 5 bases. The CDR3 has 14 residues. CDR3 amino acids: CSAQNSGGSETQYF. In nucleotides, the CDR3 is TGCAGTGCGCAGAATTCAGGGGGCTCGGAGACCCAGTACTTC.

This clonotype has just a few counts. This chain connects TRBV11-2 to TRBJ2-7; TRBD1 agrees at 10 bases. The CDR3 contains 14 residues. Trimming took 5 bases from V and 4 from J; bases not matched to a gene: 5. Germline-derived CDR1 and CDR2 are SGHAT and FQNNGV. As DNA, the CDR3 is TGTGCCAGCAGCACCGGGACAGGGGAGTACGAGCAGTACTTC. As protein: CASSTGTGEYEQYF.

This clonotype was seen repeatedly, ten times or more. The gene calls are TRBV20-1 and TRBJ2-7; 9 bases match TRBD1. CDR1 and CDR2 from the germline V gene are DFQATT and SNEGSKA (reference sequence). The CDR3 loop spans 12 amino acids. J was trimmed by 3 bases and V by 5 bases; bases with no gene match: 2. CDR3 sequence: CSASDRGYEQYF. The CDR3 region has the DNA TGCAGTGCTTCGGACAGGGGCTACGAGCAGTACTTC.

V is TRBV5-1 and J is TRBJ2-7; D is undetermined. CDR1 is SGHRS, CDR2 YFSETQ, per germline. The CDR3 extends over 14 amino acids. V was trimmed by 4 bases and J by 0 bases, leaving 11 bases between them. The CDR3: CASSPDAISYEQYF. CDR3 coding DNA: TGCGCCAGCAGCCCGGACGCGATCTCCTACGAGCAGTACTTC. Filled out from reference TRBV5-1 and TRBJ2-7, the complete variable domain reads KAGVTQTPRYLIKTRGQQVTLSCSPISGHRSVSWYQQTPGQGLQFLFEYFSETQRNKGNFPGRFSGRQFSNSRSEMNVSTLELGDSALYLCASSPDAISYEQYFGPGTRLTVT.

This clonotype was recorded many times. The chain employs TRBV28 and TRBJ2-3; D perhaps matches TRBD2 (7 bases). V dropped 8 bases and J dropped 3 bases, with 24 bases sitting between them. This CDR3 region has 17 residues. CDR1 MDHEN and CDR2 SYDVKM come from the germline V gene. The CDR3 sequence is CASLRRGGRGRTDTQYF. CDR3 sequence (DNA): TGTGCCAGCCTTAGGAGGGGGGGCCGGGGCCGGACAGATACGCAGTATTTT.

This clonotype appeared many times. The CDR3 DNA is TGTGCCAGCAGCTCCAGACAGGGCCAAGAGACCCAGTACTTC. It encodes CASSSRQGQETQYF. The rearrangement uses TRBV11-3 and TRBJ2-5; TRBD1 aligns across 7 bases. Germline trimming cut 4 bases from V and 1 base from J; bases unmatched to any gene: 3. Germline V gene data show CDR1 as SGHNT and CDR2 as YENEEA. This CDR3 region has 14 residues.

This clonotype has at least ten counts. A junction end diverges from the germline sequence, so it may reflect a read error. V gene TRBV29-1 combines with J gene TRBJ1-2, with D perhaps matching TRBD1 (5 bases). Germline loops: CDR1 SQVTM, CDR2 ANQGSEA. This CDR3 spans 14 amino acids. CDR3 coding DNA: TGCAGCGTTGACTCTAGGGCAGGGAGCAGGAAGGCTCTCTTC. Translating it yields CSVDSRAGSRKALF.

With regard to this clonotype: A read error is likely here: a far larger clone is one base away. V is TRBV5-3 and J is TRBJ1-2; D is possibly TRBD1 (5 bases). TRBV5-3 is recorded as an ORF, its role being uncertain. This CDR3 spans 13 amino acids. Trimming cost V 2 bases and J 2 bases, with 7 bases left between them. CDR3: CARSLQENYGYTF. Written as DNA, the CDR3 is TGTGCCAGAAGCTTACAGGAGAACTATGGCTACACCTTC.

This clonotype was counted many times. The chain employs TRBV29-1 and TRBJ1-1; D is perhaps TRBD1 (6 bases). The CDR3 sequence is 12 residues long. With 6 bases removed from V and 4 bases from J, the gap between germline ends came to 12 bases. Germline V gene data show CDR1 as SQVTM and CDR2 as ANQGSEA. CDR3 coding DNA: TGCAGCGTATCAGGGGAGGCCACTGAAGCTTTCTTT. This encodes CSVSGEATEAFF. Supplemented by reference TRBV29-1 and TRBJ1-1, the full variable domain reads SAVISQKPSRDICQRGTSLTIQCQVDSQVTMMFWYRQQPGQSLTLIATANQGSEATYESGFVIDKFPISRPNLTFSTLTVSNMSPEDSSIYLCSVSGEATEAFFGQGTRLTVV.

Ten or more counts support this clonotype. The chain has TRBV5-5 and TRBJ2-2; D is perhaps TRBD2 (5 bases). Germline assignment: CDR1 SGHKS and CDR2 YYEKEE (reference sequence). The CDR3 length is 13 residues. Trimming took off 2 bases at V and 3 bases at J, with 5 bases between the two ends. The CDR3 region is CASSLLDTGELFF. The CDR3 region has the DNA TGTGCCAGCAGCTTACTAGACACCGGGGAGCTGTTTTTT.

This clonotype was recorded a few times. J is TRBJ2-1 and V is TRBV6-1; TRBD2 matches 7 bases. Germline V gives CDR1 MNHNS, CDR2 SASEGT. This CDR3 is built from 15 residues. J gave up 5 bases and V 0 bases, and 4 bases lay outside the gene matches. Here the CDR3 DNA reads TGTGCCAGCAGTGAAGCTTTAGGACTAGACAATGAGCAGTTCTTC. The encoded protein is CASSEALGLDNEQFF.

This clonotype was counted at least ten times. The CDR3 protein is CASRVFLQGATRNQPQHF. DNA for the CDR3: TGTGCCAGTCGTGTATTCTTACAGGGGGCGACTCGCAATCAGCCCCAGCATTTT. The V gene is TRBV19, the J gene TRBJ1-5; 9 bases match TRBD1. Germline V gene lookup returns CDR1 LNHDA and CDR2 SQIVND (reference sequence). The CDR3 sequence is 18 residues long. Germline trimming cut 8 bases from V and 2 bases from J; bases unmatched to any gene: 16. Full variable domain (rest looked up from reference TRBV19 and TRBJ1-5): DGGITQSPKYLFRKEGQNVTLSCEQNLNHDAMYWYRQDPGQGLRLIYYSQIVNDFQKGDIAEGYSVSREKKESFPLTVTSAQKNPTAFYLCASRVFLQGATRNQPQHFGDGTRLSIL.

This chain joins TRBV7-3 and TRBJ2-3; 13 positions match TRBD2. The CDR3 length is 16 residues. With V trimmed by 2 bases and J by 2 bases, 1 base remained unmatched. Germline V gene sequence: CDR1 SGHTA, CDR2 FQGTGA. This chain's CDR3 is CASSLGTSGVTDTQYF. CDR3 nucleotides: TGTGCCAGCAGCTTAGGGACTAGCGGGGTCACAGATACGCAGTATTTT.

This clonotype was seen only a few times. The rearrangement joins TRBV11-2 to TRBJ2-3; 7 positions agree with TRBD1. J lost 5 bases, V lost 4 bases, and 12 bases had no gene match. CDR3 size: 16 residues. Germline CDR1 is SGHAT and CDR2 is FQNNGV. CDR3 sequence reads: CASSSLVGDSKDTQYF. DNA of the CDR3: TGTGCCAGCAGCTCCTTAGTGGGGGACAGTAAAGATACGCAGTATTTT. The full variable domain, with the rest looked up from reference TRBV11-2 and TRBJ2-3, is EAGVAQSPRYKIIEKRQSVAFWCNPISGHATLYWYQQILGQGPKLLIQFQNNGVVDDSQLPKDRFSAERLKGVDSTLKIQPAKLEDSAVYLCASSSLVGDSKDTQYFGPGTRLTVL.

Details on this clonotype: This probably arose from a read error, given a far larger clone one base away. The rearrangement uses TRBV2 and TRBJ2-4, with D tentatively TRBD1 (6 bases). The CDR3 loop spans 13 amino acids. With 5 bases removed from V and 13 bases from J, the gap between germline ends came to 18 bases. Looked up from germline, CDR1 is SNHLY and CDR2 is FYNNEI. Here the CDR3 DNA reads TGTGCCAGCAGTAAGACTACAGGGCACCAGCAGTACTTC. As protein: CASSKTTGHQQYF.

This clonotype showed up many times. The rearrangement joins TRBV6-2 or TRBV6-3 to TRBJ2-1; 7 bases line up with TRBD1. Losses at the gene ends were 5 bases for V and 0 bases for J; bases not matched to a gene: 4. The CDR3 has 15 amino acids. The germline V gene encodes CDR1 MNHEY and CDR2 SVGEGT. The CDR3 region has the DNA TGTGCCAGCAGTACTGACAGGGCCTCCTACAATGAGCAGTTCTTC. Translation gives CASSTDRASYNEQFF.